This T cell receptor (beta chain) was sequenced during a study of T cell repertoires in cytomegalovirus infection. Study context: A matching HLA type, together with CMV infection, was signaled by public TCR beta signatures.

A single record per CDR3 protein comes from TCRdb applying MiXCR to the reads. Of around 710,000 distinct CDR3 sequences detected, 25% to 30% appear once; the ten largest clones hold over 10%. Worth noting for this clonotype: The antigen is undetermined.

The V gene lost 6 bases and the J gene lost 4 bases, with 10 bases spanning the gap. CDR3 length: 12 amino acids. Per germline, CDR1 SGDLS and CDR2 YYNGEE. This receptor was obtained from a human donor in good health (CMV status not recorded). Some clones in this sample may be carry-over from other donors' samples. The genes are TRBV9 and TRBJ1-2; the D gene is possibly TRBD1 (5 bases). Here the sequenced sample was cultured CD8+ T cells from PBMCs, taken from culture after CMV antigen stimulation. CDR3 DNA: TGTGCCAGCAACGGGGACCCCTATGGCTACACCTTC. Protein: CASNGDPYGYTF.